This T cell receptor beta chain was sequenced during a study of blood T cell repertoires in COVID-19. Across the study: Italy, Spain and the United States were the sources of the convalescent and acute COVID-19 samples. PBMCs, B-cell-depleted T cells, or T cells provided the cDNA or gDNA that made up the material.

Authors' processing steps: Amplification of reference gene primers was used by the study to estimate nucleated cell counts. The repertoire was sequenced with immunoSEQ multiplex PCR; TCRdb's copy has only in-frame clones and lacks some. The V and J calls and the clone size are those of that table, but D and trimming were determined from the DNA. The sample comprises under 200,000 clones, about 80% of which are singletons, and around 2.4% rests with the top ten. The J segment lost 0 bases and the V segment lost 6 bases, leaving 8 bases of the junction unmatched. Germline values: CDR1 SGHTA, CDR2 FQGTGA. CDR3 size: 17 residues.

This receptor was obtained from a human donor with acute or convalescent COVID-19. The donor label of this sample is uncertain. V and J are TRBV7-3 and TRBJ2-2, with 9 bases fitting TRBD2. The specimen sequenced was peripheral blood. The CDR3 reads CASSPVLAGSNTGELFF. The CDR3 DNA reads TGTGCCAGCAGTCCGGTGCTAGCGGGATCGAACACCGGGGAGCTGTTTTTT.